This record covers a single T cell receptor beta chain. This sample is drawn from a study of T-cell reconstitution after alpha-beta-depleted transplantation in children. V was shortened by 4 bases and J by 5 bases, with 18 bases between the two germline ends. Germline V gene sequence: CDR1 LNHDA, CDR2 SQIVND (reference sequence). This CDR3 spans 15 amino acids. Unique molecular identifiers were incorporated during preparation of the TCRbeta library. TCRdb re-derived calls from the PCR reads in MiXCR, one entry per CDR3 protein. The data hold about 230,000 distinct CDR3 sequences, with approximately 11% observed a single time.

This chain links TRBV19 with TRBJ2-7; D is possibly TRBD1 or TRBD2 (6 bases each). Sequenced here: PBMCs, sampled before TCRalphabeta/CD19-depleted stem cell transplant. The clonotype was recovered from a child younger than two with acute myeloid leukemia, due to receive a stem cell transplant. This chain's CDR3 is CASSNGGGPPNEQYF. CDR3 bases: TGTGCCAGTAGTAATGGAGGGGGACCCCCCAACGAGCAGTACTTC.